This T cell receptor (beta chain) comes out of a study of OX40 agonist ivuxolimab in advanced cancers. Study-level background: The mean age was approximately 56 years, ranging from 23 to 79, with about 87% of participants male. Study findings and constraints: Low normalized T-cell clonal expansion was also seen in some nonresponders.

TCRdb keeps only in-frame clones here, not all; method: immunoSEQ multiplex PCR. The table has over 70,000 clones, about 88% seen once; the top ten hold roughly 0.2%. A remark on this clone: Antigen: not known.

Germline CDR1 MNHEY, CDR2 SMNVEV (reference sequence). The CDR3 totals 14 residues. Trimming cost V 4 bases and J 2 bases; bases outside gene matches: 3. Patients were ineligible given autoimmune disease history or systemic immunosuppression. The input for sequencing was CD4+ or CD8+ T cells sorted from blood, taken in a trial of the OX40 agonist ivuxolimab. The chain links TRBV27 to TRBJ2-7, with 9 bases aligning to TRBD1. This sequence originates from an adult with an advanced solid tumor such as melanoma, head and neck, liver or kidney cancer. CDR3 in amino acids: CASSSTGGPYEQYF. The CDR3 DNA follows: TGTGCCAGCAGTTCGACAGGGGGACCCTACGAGCAGTACTTC.